Listed below are T cell receptor beta chains from one sample, sequenced in a study of Graves' ophthalmopathy and Graves' hyperthyroidism. Using its own MiXCR run on the multiplex PCR reads, TCRdb lists one record per CDR3 protein. The table lists about 210,000 distinct CDR3 sequences, roughly 29% of them singletons, with approximately 9% in the top ten. The sample comprised peripheral blood. The receptors here all came from a man between 50 and 59 years old with Graves' ophthalmopathy. Each CDR3 is given without its conserved first and last residue.

cdr3_aa: ASSLWGFPEGTGELF; v_call: TRBV7-9; j_call: TRBJ2-2; cdr3_length: 15
cdr3_aa: ASSQEGDKPPGNYGYT; v_call: TRBV3-1; j_call: TRBJ1-2; cdr3_length: 16
cdr3_aa: AISESGGYPNTGELF; v_call: TRBV10-3; j_call: TRBJ2-2; cdr3_length: 15
cdr3_aa: SVADEQETQY; v_call: TRBV20-1; j_call: TRBJ2-5; cdr3_length: 10
cdr3_aa: ASRRSGGIYEQY; v_call: TRBV5-1; j_call: TRBJ2-7; cdr3_length: 12
cdr3_aa: ASSHESGGELF; v_call: TRBV11-2; j_call: TRBJ2-2; cdr3_length: 11
cdr3_aa: AWRWANSGETQY; v_call: TRBV30; j_call: TRBJ2-5; cdr3_length: 12
cdr3_aa: ASSFRQGEQY; v_call: TRBV12-3/TRBV12-4; j_call: TRBJ2-7; cdr3_length: 10
cdr3_aa: ASSEQSYNEQF; v_call: TRBV6-1; j_call: .; cdr3_length: 11
cdr3_aa: ASSYGREVSYEQY; v_call: TRBV6-2/TRBV6-3; j_call: TRBJ2-7; cdr3_length: 13
cdr3_aa: ASSLMTGGGTEAF; v_call: TRBV19; j_call: TRBJ1-1; cdr3_length: 13
cdr3_aa: ASSYPLAGRSYEQY; v_call: TRBV6-2/TRBV6-3; j_call: TRBJ2-7; cdr3_length: 14
cdr3_aa: ASSSGTLSSGANVLT; v_call: TRBV5-1; j_call: TRBJ2-6; cdr3_length: 15
cdr3_aa: ASSHTTGVETQY; v_call: TRBV7-2; j_call: TRBJ2-5; cdr3_length: 12
cdr3_aa: SAAGGVYEQY; v_call: TRBV20-1; j_call: TRBJ2-7; cdr3_length: 10
cdr3_aa: ASSYGDRSGNTIY; v_call: TRBV7-2; j_call: TRBJ1-3; cdr3_length: 13
cdr3_aa: ASSPQRTGGTYEQY; v_call: TRBV7-2; j_call: TRBJ2-7; cdr3_length: 14
cdr3_aa: ASSLYQGGTGELF; v_call: TRBV28; j_call: TRBJ2-2; cdr3_length: 13
cdr3_aa: ATSRDLGSGRSYEQY; v_call: TRBV15; j_call: TRBJ2-7; cdr3_length: 15
cdr3_aa: ASSNTGTGNQPQH; v_call: TRBV2; j_call: TRBJ1-5; cdr3_length: 13
cdr3_aa: ASRRGDRANSPLH; v_call: TRBV12-3/TRBV12-4; j_call: TRBJ1-6; cdr3_length: 13
cdr3_aa: ASSFQGRNGELF; v_call: TRBV28; j_call: TRBJ2-2; cdr3_length: 12
cdr3_aa: ASSIGQGGYGYT; v_call: TRBV6-9; j_call: TRBJ1-2; cdr3_length: 12
cdr3_aa: ASVWGQGYYEQY; v_call: TRBV6-2/TRBV6-3; j_call: TRBJ2-7; cdr3_length: 12
cdr3_aa: ASSPSAGPSSYEQY; v_call: TRBV5-1; j_call: TRBJ2-7; cdr3_length: 14
cdr3_aa: ATSVQGVETQY; v_call: TRBV24-1; j_call: TRBJ2-5; cdr3_length: 11
cdr3_aa: ASSPLAGGLETQY; v_call: TRBV7-8; j_call: TRBJ2-5; cdr3_length: 13
cdr3_aa: ASRTPYEQY; v_call: TRBV28; j_call: TRBJ2-7; cdr3_length: 9
cdr3_aa: ASSYRDVSYEQY; v_call: TRBV5-5; j_call: TRBJ2-7; cdr3_length: 12
cdr3_aa: ASSSRQGASRRYGYT; v_call: TRBV11-2; j_call: TRBJ1-2; cdr3_length: 15
cdr3_aa: ASSGTVYGYT; v_call: TRBV5-1; j_call: TRBJ1-2; cdr3_length: 10
cdr3_aa: ASSSWTAHTEAF; v_call: TRBV19; j_call: TRBJ1-1; cdr3_length: 12
cdr3_aa: ASSYRTGGYEQY; v_call: TRBV6-5; j_call: TRBJ2-7; cdr3_length: 12
cdr3_aa: ASSQWGATDGGEQY; v_call: TRBV4-3; j_call: TRBJ2-7; cdr3_length: 14
cdr3_aa: SVERQAEAF; v_call: TRBV29-1; j_call: TRBJ1-1; cdr3_length: 9
cdr3_aa: ASSSRQGYEQY; v_call: TRBV5-1; j_call: TRBJ2-7; cdr3_length: 11
cdr3_aa: ATSRGGTSGYEQY; v_call: TRBV15; j_call: TRBJ2-7; cdr3_length: 13
cdr3_aa: ASSLTGTGFTQETQY; v_call: TRBV28; j_call: TRBJ2-5; cdr3_length: 15
cdr3_aa: ASSLNGYRLETQY; v_call: TRBV7-3; j_call: TRBJ2-5; cdr3_length: 13
cdr3_aa: ASSAKTGPVPYEQY; v_call: TRBV7-8; j_call: TRBJ2-7; cdr3_length: 14
cdr3_aa: ASSEDRRTEAF; v_call: TRBV19; j_call: TRBJ1-1; cdr3_length: 11
cdr3_aa: ASSSDSSRTQY; v_call: TRBV12-3/TRBV12-4; j_call: TRBJ2-5; cdr3_length: 11
cdr3_aa: ASSLGGQANIQY; v_call: TRBV28; j_call: TRBJ2-4; cdr3_length: 12
cdr3_aa: ASSPYVEPRHYEQY; v_call: TRBV18; j_call: TRBJ2-7; cdr3_length: 14
cdr3_aa: ASSIPLQGPKTH; v_call: TRBV28; j_call: TRBJ2-7; cdr3_length: 12
cdr3_aa: ASSETMTGYNQPQH; v_call: TRBV6-1; j_call: TRBJ1-5; cdr3_length: 14
cdr3_aa: ASSHTLKNIQY; v_call: TRBV19; j_call: TRBJ2-4; cdr3_length: 11
cdr3_aa: ATSDWKTGGTQETQY; v_call: TRBV24-1; j_call: TRBJ2-5; cdr3_length: 15
cdr3_aa: ASREGDSPLH; v_call: TRBV6-4; j_call: TRBJ1-6; cdr3_length: 10
cdr3_aa: SARDLVVRTEAF; v_call: TRBV20-1; j_call: TRBJ1-1; cdr3_length: 12
cdr3_aa: ASSSQRSSYEQY; v_call: TRBV7-2; j_call: TRBJ2-7; cdr3_length: 12
cdr3_aa: ASGVRVDTEAF; v_call: TRBV11-2; j_call: TRBJ1-1; cdr3_length: 11
cdr3_aa: ASSRRTGEVETQY; v_call: TRBV5-4; j_call: TRBJ2-5; cdr3_length: 13
cdr3_aa: ASSPLGLGQETQY; v_call: TRBV7-8; j_call: TRBJ2-5; cdr3_length: 13
cdr3_aa: ASSYVTRVGYEQY; v_call: TRBV6-5; j_call: TRBJ2-7; cdr3_length: 13